This paragraph reports one T cell receptor beta chain. The authors' processing: Amplified reference gene primers provided the basis for estimating nucleated cell counts. Some clones are missing from TCRdb's copy, which holds only in-frame ones; the method was immunoSEQ multiplex PCR. V and J calls and clone size are those listed in that table; D and trimming were worked out from the DNA. The sample carries 180,000 or so clones, about four fifths recorded once. The data were taken from a study of blood T cell repertoires in COVID-19. Study summary: Acute and convalescent COVID-19 samples came from the United States, Italy and Spain. The cDNA or gDNA used as material had been derived from T cells, B-cell-depleted T cells, or PBMCs.

Germline V lookup: CDR1 SGHTA, CDR2 FQGNSA. The CDR3 extends over 16 amino acids. Trimming removed 1 base from V and 4 bases from J, with 16 bases in between. This chain uses TRBV7-2 with TRBJ1-2, with D possibly matching TRBD1 (5 bases). This sequence was found in a man aged 40-55 years who had recovered from COVID-19. Sequencing was performed on peripheral blood. The CDR3 sequence: CASSLGQAWGPYGYTF. CDR3 sequence (DNA): TGTGCCAGCAGCTTAGGCCAGGCATGGGGCCCCTATGGCTACACCTTC. Together with reference TRBV7-2 and TRBJ1-2, the CDR3 gives the full variable domain: GAGVSQSPSNKVTEKGKDVELRCDPISGHTALYWYRQSLGQGLEFLIYFQGNSAPDKSGLPSDRFSAERTGGSVSTLTIQRTQQEDSAVYLCASSLGQAWGPYGYTFGSGTRLTVV.